Listed below are T cell receptor beta chains from one sample, sequenced in a study of CD8+ T cells in alopecia areata. Repertoires were generated with immunoSEQ multiplex PCR, while TCRdb's copy carries only in-frame clones and drops some. Found here are fewer than 250,000 clones, 50% to 60% of them singletons; the top ten hold approximately 0.45%. Sequencing used CD4+ T cells sorted from blood, obtained at week 0. The receptor source for this set is a human donor with alopecia areata. CDR3s include the opening cysteine and the closing phenylalanine or tryptophan. Fields, in order: CDR3 length, clone size, D gene, V gene, J gene, CDR3 DNA, CDR3 protein. D genes are given only for firm matches. Clone size is not always given. Where it is, it says once, few, many or a class for expanded clones.

CDR3 length: 14
clone size: .
D gene: TRBD1
V gene: TRBV7-9
J gene: TRBJ1-1
CDR3 DNA: TGTGCCAGCAGGCGACAGGGGGGAGGCACTGAAGCTTTCTTT
CDR3 protein: CASRRQGGGTEAFF

CDR3 length: 12
clone size: .
D gene: .
V gene: TRBV11-3
J gene: TRBJ1-1
CDR3 DNA: TGTGCCAGCAACTGCACGAACACTGAAGCTTTCTTT
CDR3 protein: CASNCTNTEAFF

CDR3 length: 16
clone size: .
D gene: TRBD1
V gene: TRBV7-3
J gene: TRBJ1-2
CDR3 DNA: TGTGCCAGCAGCCCCGATGGTGCGGCAGGGGGCGGAGGCTACACCTTC
CDR3 protein: CASSPDGAAGGGGYTF

CDR3 length: 14
clone size: once
D gene: .
V gene: TRBV4-1
J gene: TRBJ2-7
CDR3 DNA: TGCGCCAGCAGCCAAGATTTAGTTGAAAACGAGCAGTACTTC
CDR3 protein: CASSQDLVENEQYF

CDR3 length: 16
clone size: .
D gene: TRBD1
V gene: TRBV23-1
J gene: TRBJ1-1
CDR3 DNA: TGCGCCAGCAGTCCCCCCTTTTTCAGGGGGATGACTGAAGCTTTCTTT
CDR3 protein: CASSPPFFRGMTEAFF

CDR3 length: 16
clone size: .
D gene: TRBD2
V gene: TRBV4-1
J gene: TRBJ2-1
CDR3 DNA: TGCGCCAGCAGGGGACTAGCCAGCGGCTCCTACAATGAGCAGTTCTTC
CDR3 protein: CASRGLASGSYNEQFF

CDR3 length: 14
clone size: once
D gene: TRBD1
V gene: TRBV7-9
J gene: TRBJ1-2
CDR3 DNA: TGTGCCAGCAGCTTGCCACAGGGGACATATGGCTACACCTTC
CDR3 protein: CASSLPQGTYGYTF

CDR3 length: 16
clone size: .
D gene: TRBD2
V gene: TRBV10-3
J gene: TRBJ2-1
CDR3 DNA: TGTGCCATCAGTGACCCGGGGCTAGCGGGGGACAATGAGCAGTTCTTC
CDR3 protein: CAISDPGLAGDNEQFF

CDR3 length: 11
clone size: .
D gene: .
V gene: TRBV29-1
J gene: TRBJ2-7
CDR3 DNA: TGCAGCGTTGAAGATCAACAGAGGCAGTACTTC
CDR3 protein: CSVEDQQRQYF

CDR3 length: 13
clone size: .
D gene: TRBD1
V gene: TRBV6-5
J gene: TRBJ1-2
CDR3 DNA: TGTGCCAGCAGTCTTCTGTCAGGGGGCACGAGCACCTTC
CDR3 protein: CASSLLSGGTSTF

CDR3 length: 13
clone size: .
D gene: .
V gene: TRBV29-1
J gene: TRBJ2-7
CDR3 DNA: TGCAGCGTTGAGATACAGGAGTACGGCGAGCAGTACTTC
CDR3 protein: CSVEIQEYGEQYF

CDR3 length: 15
clone size: .
D gene: .
V gene: TRBV4-1
J gene: TRBJ2-2
CDR3 DNA: TGCGCCAGCAGCCACAATAAGGGTAACCCCGGGGAGCTGTTTTTT
CDR3 protein: CASSHNKGNPGELFF

CDR3 length: 14
clone size: few
D gene: .
V gene: TRBV7-9
J gene: TRBJ1-3
CDR3 DNA: TGTGCCAGCAGCCCAGACCGCTCTGGAAACACCATATATTTT
CDR3 protein: CASSPDRSGNTIYF

CDR3 length: 13
clone size: few
D gene: TRBD1
V gene: TRBV10-1
J gene: TRBJ2-7
CDR3 DNA: TGCGCCGACAAAGGGGACAGGGCCTACGAGCAGTACTTC
CDR3 protein: CADKGDRAYEQYF

CDR3 length: 15
clone size: .
D gene: TRBD1
V gene: TRBV2
J gene: TRBJ2-1
CDR3 DNA: TGTGCCAGCGAAACAGGGGGCAGTCTAGTCAATGAGCAGTTCTTC
CDR3 protein: CASETGGSLVNEQFF

CDR3 length: 16
clone size: .
D gene: .
V gene: TRBV6-5
J gene: TRBJ1-2
CDR3 DNA: TGTGCCAGCAGTTACGGACAGCCCATCACTAACTATGGCTACACCTTC
CDR3 protein: CASSYGQPITNYGYTF

CDR3 length: 17
clone size: .
D gene: TRBD1
V gene: TRBV14
J gene: TRBJ2-3
CDR3 DNA: TGTGCCAGCAGCCAAGCGTTGGGACAGGGCGGCACAGATACGCAGTATTTT
CDR3 protein: CASSQALGQGGTDTQYF

CDR3 length: 15
clone size: .
D gene: .
V gene: TRBV7-2
J gene: TRBJ2-6
CDR3 DNA: TGTGCCAGCAGCTTAGGCCTCTCTGGGGCCAACGTCCTGACTTTC
CDR3 protein: CASSLGLSGANVLTF

CDR3 length: 11
clone size: .
D gene: .
V gene: TRBV29-1
J gene: TRBJ1-2
CDR3 DNA: TGCAGCGTGGCTGGGGGGAATGGCTACACCTTC
CDR3 protein: CSVAGGNGYTF

CDR3 length: 11
clone size: .
D gene: .
V gene: TRBV5-1
J gene: TRBJ2-7
CDR3 DNA: TGCGCCAGCAGCGGCGACTACGAGCAGTACTTC
CDR3 protein: CASSGDYEQYF

CDR3 length: 15
clone size: once
D gene: TRBD2
V gene: TRBV30
J gene: TRBJ2-7
CDR3 DNA: TGTGCCTGGAGTGTAGGAGCGGGAGTCTCCTACGAGCAGTACTTC
CDR3 protein: CAWSVGAGVSYEQYF

CDR3 length: 11
clone size: .
D gene: .
V gene: TRBV30
J gene: TRBJ2-1
CDR3 DNA: TGTGCCTGGAGTACCGGCTATGAGCAGTTCTTC
CDR3 protein: CAWSTGYEQFF

CDR3 length: 15
clone size: .
D gene: .
V gene: TRBV27
J gene: TRBJ2-3
CDR3 DNA: TGTGCCACCCTAGCCGGGACTGAACTCACAGATACGCAGTATTTT
CDR3 protein: CATLAGTELTDTQYF

CDR3 length: 14
clone size: few
D gene: TRBD1
V gene: TRBV9
J gene: TRBJ2-7
CDR3 DNA: TGTGCCAGCAGCGTTTCCGGGACAGCCTACGAGCAGTACTTC
CDR3 protein: CASSVSGTAYEQYF

CDR3 length: 15
clone size: .
D gene: TRBD2
V gene: TRBV25-1
J gene: TRBJ2-3
CDR3 DNA: TGTGCCAGCAGTGAAAGACTAGCGGGAACAGATACGCAGTATTTT
CDR3 protein: CASSERLAGTDTQYF

CDR3 length: 15
clone size: few
D gene: .
V gene: TRBV11-2
J gene: TRBJ2-3
CDR3 DNA: TGTGCCAGCAGCTCCTTTGGGGGTGGCACAGATACGCAGTATTTT
CDR3 protein: CASSSFGGGTDTQYF

CDR3 length: 14
clone size: .
D gene: .
V gene: TRBV29-1
J gene: TRBJ2-7
CDR3 DNA: TGCAGCGCTCGACGGGCAGTCTCCTCCTACGAGCAGTACTTC
CDR3 protein: CSARRAVSSYEQYF

CDR3 length: 13
clone size: .
D gene: .
V gene: TRBV18
J gene: TRBJ2-7
CDR3 DNA: TGTGCCAGCTCACCTGCGGGGACCTACGAGCAGTACTTC
CDR3 protein: CASSPAGTYEQYF

CDR3 length: 15
clone size: .
D gene: TRBD1
V gene: TRBV7-8
J gene: TRBJ1-4
CDR3 DNA: TGTGCCAGCAGCTTAGCGTGGCAGGGGGAGCGAGTACTGTTTTTT
CDR3 protein: CASSLAWQGERVLFF

CDR3 length: 15
clone size: .
D gene: TRBD1
V gene: TRBV18
J gene: TRBJ1-2
CDR3 DNA: TGTGCCAGCTCCCCTATTGCGGCAGGGGGAATCGGCTACACCTTC
CDR3 protein: CASSPIAAGGIGYTF

CDR3 length: 13
clone size: .
D gene: .
V gene: TRBV2
J gene: TRBJ2-3
CDR3 DNA: TGTGCCACCGAGGGCCGGGACACAGATACGCAGTATTTT
CDR3 protein: CATEGRDTDTQYF

CDR3 length: 14
clone size: .
D gene: TRBD1
V gene: TRBV5-6
J gene: TRBJ1-2
CDR3 DNA: TGTGCCAGCGGCCGGGACAGGGCTAACTATGGCTACACCTTC
CDR3 protein: CASGRDRANYGYTF

CDR3 length: 13
clone size: few
D gene: .
V gene: TRBV14
J gene: TRBJ2-7
CDR3 DNA: TGTGCCAGCAGCCAACCCAGGGCCTACGAGCAGTACTTC
CDR3 protein: CASSQPRAYEQYF

CDR3 length: 11
clone size: .
D gene: .
V gene: TRBV6-1
J gene: TRBJ1-1
CDR3 DNA: TGTGCCAGCACCGGGGGTCCTGAAGCTTTCTTT
CDR3 protein: CASTGGPEAFF

CDR3 length: 12
clone size: .
D gene: TRBD2
V gene: TRBV29-1
J gene: TRBJ2-7
CDR3 DNA: TGCAGCGTAGCGGGAGGAACCTACGAGCAGTACTTC
CDR3 protein: CSVAGGTYEQYF

CDR3 length: 15
clone size: .
D gene: .
V gene: TRBV30
J gene: TRBJ2-2
CDR3 DNA: TGTGCCTGGAGGGAGGGGAACGGGAACACCGGGGAGCTGTTTTTT
CDR3 protein: CAWREGNGNTGELFF

CDR3 length: 18
clone size: .
D gene: TRBD2
V gene: TRBV5-4
J gene: TRBJ2-2
CDR3 DNA: TGTGCCAGCAGCAGCGGGGGATCACCCTACTCGAACACCGGGGAGCTGTTTTTT
CDR3 protein: CASSSGGSPYSNTGELFF

CDR3 length: 12
clone size: once
D gene: .
V gene: TRBV2
J gene: TRBJ2-7
CDR3 DNA: TGTGCCACCACCCCCCCTAGTGGGGAGCAGTACTTC
CDR3 protein: CATTPPSGEQYF

CDR3 length: 15
clone size: few
D gene: .
V gene: TRBV27
J gene: TRBJ1-1
CDR3 DNA: TGTGCCAGCAGTTTATTAACTAACATGAACACTGAAGCTTTCTTT
CDR3 protein: CASSLLTNMNTEAFF

CDR3 length: 14
clone size: .
D gene: .
V gene: TRBV11-2
J gene: TRBJ2-1
CDR3 DNA: TGTGCCAGCAGCTCCGACGGGGTATACAATGAGCAGTTCTTC
CDR3 protein: CASSSDGVYNEQFF

CDR3 length: 12
clone size: .
D gene: .
V gene: TRBV4-1
J gene: TRBJ2-1
CDR3 DNA: TGCGCCAGCAGCCAAGAAGCAAATGAGCAGTTCTTC
CDR3 protein: CASSQEANEQFF

CDR3 length: 17
clone size: .
D gene: .
V gene: TRBV2
J gene: TRBJ2-7
CDR3 DNA: TGTGCCAGCAGTGACCCCCGGTGGGGTTCCAACGGAGGAGAGCAGTACTTC
CDR3 protein: CASSDPRWGSNGGEQYF

CDR3 length: 14
clone size: .
D gene: .
V gene: TRBV5-1
J gene: TRBJ2-7
CDR3 DNA: TGCGCCAGTTTACCGACAGGAGGGAGCGGCGAGCAGTACTTC
CDR3 protein: CASLPTGGSGEQYF

CDR3 length: 18
clone size: .
D gene: TRBD2
V gene: TRBV7-8
J gene: TRBJ2-1
CDR3 DNA: TGTGCCAGCAGCCCGCAGTTGGGACTAGCGGGGGGTTACAATGAGCAGTTCTTC
CDR3 protein: CASSPQLGLAGGYNEQFF

CDR3 length: 14
clone size: once
D gene: TRBD1
V gene: TRBV2
J gene: TRBJ1-6
CDR3 DNA: TGTGCCAGCAGGAAACAGGGGTTAAATTCACCCCTCCACTTT
CDR3 protein: CASRKQGLNSPLHF

CDR3 length: 14
clone size: .
D gene: .
V gene: TRBV27
J gene: TRBJ1-1
CDR3 DNA: TGTGCCAGCAGTGTAAGGGGAATGAACACTGAAGCTTTCTTT
CDR3 protein: CASSVRGMNTEAFF

CDR3 length: 14
clone size: .
D gene: TRBD1
V gene: TRBV18
J gene: TRBJ2-3
CDR3 DNA: TGTGCCAGCTCACTCGGACAGGGGACAGATACGCAGTATTTT
CDR3 protein: CASSLGQGTDTQYF

CDR3 length: 15
clone size: .
D gene: TRBD1
V gene: TRBV5-4
J gene: TRBJ2-1
CDR3 DNA: TGTGCCAGCAGCGGTGACAGGGAGCGCTACAATGAGCAGTTCTTC
CDR3 protein: CASSGDRERYNEQFF

CDR3 length: 14
clone size: few
D gene: .
V gene: TRBV5-1
J gene: TRBJ2-7
CDR3 DNA: TGCGCCAGCAGCCCCGCACGGGAAAGATACGAGCAGTACTTC
CDR3 protein: CASSPARERYEQYF

CDR3 length: 13
clone size: once
D gene: TRBD2
V gene: TRBV30
J gene: TRBJ2-1
CDR3 DNA: TGTGCCTGGAGTTCTGGGACTAGTAATGAGCAGTTCTTC
CDR3 protein: CAWSSGTSNEQFF

CDR3 length: 15
clone size: .
D gene: .
V gene: TRBV5-4
J gene: TRBJ1-4
CDR3 DNA: TGTGCCAGCCGGCGTACGGGTGCAACTAATGAAAAACTGTTTTTT
CDR3 protein: CASRRTGATNEKLFF

CDR3 length: 13
clone size: .
D gene: TRBD1
V gene: TRBV7-9
J gene: TRBJ1-2
CDR3 DNA: TGTGCCAGCAGCTTGACAGGGCGGTATGGCTACACCTTC
CDR3 protein: CASSLTGRYGYTF

CDR3 length: 16
clone size: .
D gene: .
V gene: TRBV6-6
J gene: TRBJ2-5
CDR3 DNA: TGTGCCAGCAGTTACCGGTCGGGGGGCGGAGGGGAGACCCAGTACTTC
CDR3 protein: CASSYRSGGGGETQYF

CDR3 length: 15
clone size: few
D gene: .
V gene: TRBV2
J gene: TRBJ2-3
CDR3 DNA: TGTGCCAGCAGCCTCCAACCCGGGCCCCGAGGTACGCAGTATTTT
CDR3 protein: CASSLQPGPRGTQYF

CDR3 length: 14
clone size: .
D gene: TRBD1
V gene: TRBV6-6
J gene: TRBJ1-1
CDR3 DNA: TGTGCCAGCAGAACCGGACAGGGGGTGGCTGAAGCTTTCTTT
CDR3 protein: CASRTGQGVAEAFF

CDR3 length: 12
clone size: few
D gene: .
V gene: TRBV11-2
J gene: TRBJ1-2
CDR3 DNA: TGTGCCAGCAGCTTAAGGACCTATGGCTACACCTTC
CDR3 protein: CASSLRTYGYTF

CDR3 length: 17
clone size: .
D gene: TRBD2
V gene: TRBV30
J gene: TRBJ2-1
CDR3 DNA: TGTGCCTGGAGTATCGGACTAGCGGGGGGACTAAGCAATGAGCAGTTCTTC
CDR3 protein: CAWSIGLAGGLSNEQFF

CDR3 length: 17
clone size: .
D gene: .
V gene: TRBV5-1
J gene: TRBJ2-1
CDR3 DNA: TGCGCCAGCAGCTTGGATCCCATCGGGAGCTCCTACAATGAGCAGTTCTTC
CDR3 protein: CASSLDPIGSSYNEQFF

CDR3 length: 15
clone size: .
D gene: .
V gene: TRBV12-2
J gene: TRBJ1-5
CDR3 DNA: TGTGCAAGTCCCCTGCGCAGGGGAGGGCGTCAGCCCCAGCATTTT
CDR3 protein: CASPLRRGGRQPQHF

CDR3 length: 16
clone size: .
D gene: .
V gene: TRBV9
J gene: TRBJ2-6
CDR3 DNA: TGTGCCAGCAGCGTAGAGGCCGACTCTGGGGCCAACGTCCTGACTTTC
CDR3 protein: CASSVEADSGANVLTF